This is a list of T cell receptor beta chains from one sample in a study of OX40 agonist ivuxolimab in advanced cancers. Profiling relied on immunoSEQ multiplex PCR, and the TCRdb table lists in-frame clones only, not all of them. Among 65,000 to 95,000 clones listed, around 92% were seen once. Material: CD4+ or CD8+ T cells sorted from blood, obtained in a trial of the OX40 agonist ivuxolimab. The origin of the receptors is an adult with an advanced solid tumor such as melanoma, head and neck, liver or kidney cancer. Both conserved end residues are part of each CDR3. D genes are given only for firm matches. Some rows have no size entry. The others give once, few or many, or a class for an expanded clone.

v_call	j_call	d_call	clone_size	cdr3_aa	cdr3_nt
TRBV7-9	TRBJ2-1	TRBD1	.	CASSLRGQGENEQFF	TGTGCCAGCAGCTTAAGGGGACAGGGGGAGAATGAGCAGTTCTTC
TRBV5-1	TRBJ1-2	.	.	CASSRSAGENDYGYTF	TGCGCCAGCAGCAGGTCGGCGGGGGAAAATGACTATGGCTACACCTTC
TRBV7-9	TRBJ2-1	.	once	CASSRRSYNEQFF	TGTGCCAGCAGCCGTCGCTCCTACAATGAGCAGTTCTTC
TRBV6-1	TRBJ1-2	.	.	CASSAAPDTAIGGYTF	TGTGCCAGCAGTGCCGCGCCCGATACAGCCATAGGGGGCTACACCTTC
TRBV5-4	TRBJ2-1	.	once	CASSLGGLYNEQFF	TGTGCCAGCAGCTTGGGAGGGTTATACAATGAGCAGTTCTTC
TRBV19	TRBJ1-5	TRBD1	once	CASSRDRDQPQHF	TGTGCCAGTAGTCGGGACAGGGACCAGCCCCAGCATTTT
TRBV7-2	TRBJ1-4	.	.	CASSLGVSGEKLFF	TGTGCCAGCAGCTTGGGGGTATCCGGTGAAAAACTGTTTTTT
TRBV11-2	TRBJ2-6	.	.	CASSLAIQGSGANVLTF	TGTGCCAGCAGCTTAGCCATTCAGGGATCTGGGGCCAACGTCCTGACTTTC
TRBV2	TRBJ1-1	.	.	CASSGTQNTEAFF	TGTGCCAGCAGTGGGACCCAGAACACTGAAGCTTTCTTT
TRBV18	TRBJ1-1	TRBD1	.	CATRGQSNTEAFF	TGTGCCACAAGGGGACAGTCGAACACTGAAGCTTTCTTT
TRBV19	TRBJ1-2	TRBD1	.	CASSIDRRTGGNYGYTF	TGTGCCAGTAGTATAGATCGGCGGACAGGGGGCAACTATGGCTACACCTTC
TRBV4-1	TRBJ2-1	TRBD1	.	CASPDRGHEQFF	TGCGCCAGCCCAGACAGGGGCCATGAGCAGTTCTTC
TRBV28	TRBJ1-2	.	.	CASTADSNYGYTF	TGTGCCAGCACTGCGGATTCTAACTATGGCTACACCTTC
TRBV4-2	TRBJ2-5	.	.	CASSQDVAAPGTQYF	TGTGCCAGCAGCCAAGATGTCGCTGCCCCTGGGACCCAGTACTTC
TRBV19	TRBJ1-2	TRBD1	.	CASSARQGEDGYTF	TGTGCCAGTAGTGCCAGACAGGGGGAGGATGGCTACACCTTC
TRBV5-8	TRBJ2-7	TRBD1	.	CASSLGWTGDFSYEQYF	TGTGCCAGCAGCTTGGGCTGGACAGGGGATTTTTCCTACGAGCAGTACTTC
TRBV25-1	TRBJ2-5	TRBD2	.	CASSDGSGRETQYF	TGTGCCAGCAGTGATGGTAGCGGGAGGGAGACCCAGTACTTC
TRBV7-9	TRBJ1-4	TRBD1	.	CASSLDGQGFLPEKLFF	TGTGCCAGCAGCTTAGACGGACAGGGTTTTTTACCTGAAAAACTGTTTTTT
TRBV5-4	TRBJ2-3	TRBD1	.	CASSFPGDRGRDTQYF	TGTGCCAGCAGCTTTCCCGGAGACAGGGGGCGAGATACGCAGTATTTT
TRBV4-2	TRBJ2-7	.	.	CASSQDRGYEQYF	TGTGCCAGCAGCCAAGACCGAGGCTACGAGCAGTACTTC
TRBV28	TRBJ1-5	TRBD1	once	CASSLSRQGGNQPQHF	TGTGCCAGCAGCTTATCCCGACAGGGTGGCAATCAGCCCCAGCATTTT
TRBV4-2	TRBJ2-5	TRBD1	.	CASSQVGTGKETQYF	TGTGCCAGCAGCCAAGTGGGGACAGGGAAAGAGACCCAGTACTTC
TRBV28	TRBJ2-7	TRBD1	.	CASKGDRAYEQYF	TGTGCCAGCAAAGGGGACAGGGCCTACGAGCAGTACTTC
TRBV5-1	TRBJ2-7	.	.	CASSLDGVPSGEQYF	TGCGCCAGCAGCTTGGACGGGGTCCCTTCTGGGGAGCAGTACTTC
TRBV10-2	TRBJ2-5	TRBD2	.	CASGSGGAGETQYF	TGCGCCAGCGGAAGCGGGGGGGCCGGAGAGACCCAGTACTTC